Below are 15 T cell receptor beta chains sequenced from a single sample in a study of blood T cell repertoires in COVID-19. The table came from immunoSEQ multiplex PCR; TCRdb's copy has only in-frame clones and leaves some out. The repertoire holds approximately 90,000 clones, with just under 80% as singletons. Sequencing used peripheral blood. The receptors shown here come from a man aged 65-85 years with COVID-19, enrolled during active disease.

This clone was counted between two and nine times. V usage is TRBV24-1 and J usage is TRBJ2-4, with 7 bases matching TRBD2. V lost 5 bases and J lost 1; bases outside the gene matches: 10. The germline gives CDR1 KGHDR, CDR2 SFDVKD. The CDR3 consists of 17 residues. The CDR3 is CATSGEGRSGAKNIQYF. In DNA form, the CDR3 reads TGTGCCACCAGTGGGGAGGGTCGTAGCGGGGCCAAAAACATTCAGTACTTC.

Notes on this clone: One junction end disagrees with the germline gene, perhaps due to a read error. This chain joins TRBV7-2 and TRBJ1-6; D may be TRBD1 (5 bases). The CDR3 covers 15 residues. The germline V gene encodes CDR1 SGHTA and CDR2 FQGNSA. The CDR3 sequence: CASSLEGARISPLHF. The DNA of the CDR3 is TGTGCCAGCAGCTTAGAAGGGGCCAGAATATCACCCCTTCACTTT.

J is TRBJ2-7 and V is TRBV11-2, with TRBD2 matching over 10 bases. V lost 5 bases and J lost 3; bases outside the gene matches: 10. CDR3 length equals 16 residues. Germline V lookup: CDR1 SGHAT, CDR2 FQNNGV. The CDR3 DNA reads TGTGCCAGCAGCCTCCTCGGGACTAGCGTCAACTACGAGCAGTACTTC. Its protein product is CASSLLGTSVNYEQYF.

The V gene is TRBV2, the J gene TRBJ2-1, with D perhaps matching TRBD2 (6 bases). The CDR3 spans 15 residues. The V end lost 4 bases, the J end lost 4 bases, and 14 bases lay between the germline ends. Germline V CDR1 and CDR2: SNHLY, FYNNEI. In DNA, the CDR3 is TGTGCCAGCAGTGTCGAAGTAGCGGCGTACAATGAGCAGTTCTTC. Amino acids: CASSVEVAAYNEQFF.

The CDR3 reads CASREASLAKNIQYF. CDR3 coding DNA: TGTGCCAGCAGGGAGGCCTCACTAGCCAAAAACATTCAGTACTTC. The rearrangement uses TRBV11-2 and TRBJ2-4; D is perhaps TRBD2 (5 bases). V was trimmed by 6 bases and J by 0 bases, leaving 12 bases between them. This CDR3 region has 15 residues. Per the germline V gene, CDR1 is SGHAT and CDR2 is FQNNGV. Supplemented by reference TRBV11-2 and TRBJ2-4, the full variable domain reads EAGVAQSPRYKIIEKRQSVAFWCNPISGHATLYWYQQILGQGPKLLIQFQNNGVVDDSQLPKDRFSAERLKGVDSTLKIQPAKLEDSAVYLCASREASLAKNIQYFGAGTRLSVL.

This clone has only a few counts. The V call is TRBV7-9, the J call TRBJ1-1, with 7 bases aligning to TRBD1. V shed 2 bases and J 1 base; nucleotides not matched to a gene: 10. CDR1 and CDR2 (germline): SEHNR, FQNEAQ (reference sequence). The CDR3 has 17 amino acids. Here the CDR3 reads CASSLRQGGRGNTEAFF. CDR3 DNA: TGTGCCAGCAGCTTAAGACAGGGTGGTCGGGGGAACACTGAAGCTTTCTTT.

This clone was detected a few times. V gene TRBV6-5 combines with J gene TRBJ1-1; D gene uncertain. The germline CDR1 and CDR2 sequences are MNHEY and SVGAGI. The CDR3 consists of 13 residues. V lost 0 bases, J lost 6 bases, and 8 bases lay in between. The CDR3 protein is CASSYSTNSEAFF. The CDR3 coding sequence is TGTGCCAGCAGTTACTCCACTAACTCTGAAGCTTTCTTT.

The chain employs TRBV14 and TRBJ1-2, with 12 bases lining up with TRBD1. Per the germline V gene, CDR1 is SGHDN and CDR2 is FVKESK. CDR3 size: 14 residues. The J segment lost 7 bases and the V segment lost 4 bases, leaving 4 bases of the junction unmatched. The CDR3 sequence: CASSPGTGGTGYTF. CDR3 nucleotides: TGTGCCAGCAGCCCAGGGACAGGGGGCACTGGCTACACCTTC.

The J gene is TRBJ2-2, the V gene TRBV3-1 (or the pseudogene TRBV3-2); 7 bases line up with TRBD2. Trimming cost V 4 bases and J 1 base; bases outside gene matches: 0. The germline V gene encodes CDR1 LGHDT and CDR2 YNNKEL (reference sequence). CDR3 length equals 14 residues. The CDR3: CASSRGGNTGELFF. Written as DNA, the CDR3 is TGTGCCAGCAGCCGGGGGGGGAACACCGGGGAGCTGTTTTTT.

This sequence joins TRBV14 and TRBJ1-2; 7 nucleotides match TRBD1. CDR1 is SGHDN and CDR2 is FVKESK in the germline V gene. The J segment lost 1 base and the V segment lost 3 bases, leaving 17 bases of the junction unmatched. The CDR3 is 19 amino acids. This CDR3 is CASSQIRDRAVPFNYGYTF. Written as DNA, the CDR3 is TGTGCCAGCAGCCAGATTAGAGACAGGGCCGTCCCTTTTAACTATGGCTACACCTTC.

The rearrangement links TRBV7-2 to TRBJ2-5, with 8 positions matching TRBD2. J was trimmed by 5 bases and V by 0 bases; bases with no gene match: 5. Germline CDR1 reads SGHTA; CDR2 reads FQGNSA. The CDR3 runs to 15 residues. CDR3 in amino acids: CASSLASGGPETQYF. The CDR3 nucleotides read TGTGCCAGCAGCTTAGCCTCGGGAGGGCCGGAGACCCAGTACTTC.

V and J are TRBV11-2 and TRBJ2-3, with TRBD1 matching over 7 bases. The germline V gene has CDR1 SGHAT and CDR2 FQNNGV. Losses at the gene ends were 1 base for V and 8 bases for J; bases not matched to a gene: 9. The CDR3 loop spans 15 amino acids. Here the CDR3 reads CASSLVGQSVGTQYF. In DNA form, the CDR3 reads TGTGCCAGCAGCTTAGTGGGACAGTCCGTAGGTACGCAGTATTTT.

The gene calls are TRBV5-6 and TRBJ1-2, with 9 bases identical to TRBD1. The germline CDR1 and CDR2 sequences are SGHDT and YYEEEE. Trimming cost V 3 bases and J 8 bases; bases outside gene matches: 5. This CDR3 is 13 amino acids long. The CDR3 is CASSSGQGRGYTF. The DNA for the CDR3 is TGTGCCAGCAGCTCGGGACAGGGAAGGGGCTACACCTTC.

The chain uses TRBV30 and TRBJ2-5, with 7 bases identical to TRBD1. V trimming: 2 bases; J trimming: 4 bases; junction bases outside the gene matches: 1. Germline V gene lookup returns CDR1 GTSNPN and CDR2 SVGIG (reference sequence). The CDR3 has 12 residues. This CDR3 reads CAWSWDRETQYF. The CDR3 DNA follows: TGTGCCTGGAGTTGGGACAGAGAGACCCAGTACTTC.

The CDR3 protein is CASSRQGRDEKLFF. CDR3 DNA sequence: TGTGCCAGCAGTCGGCAGGGGCGAGATGAAAAACTGTTTTTT. This chain connects TRBV6-5 to TRBJ1-4; D might be TRBD1 (6 bases). The CDR3 covers 14 residues. Trimming stripped 5 bases from V and 6 bases from J, with 13 bases between. CDR1 MNHEY and CDR2 SVGAGI come from the germline V gene.